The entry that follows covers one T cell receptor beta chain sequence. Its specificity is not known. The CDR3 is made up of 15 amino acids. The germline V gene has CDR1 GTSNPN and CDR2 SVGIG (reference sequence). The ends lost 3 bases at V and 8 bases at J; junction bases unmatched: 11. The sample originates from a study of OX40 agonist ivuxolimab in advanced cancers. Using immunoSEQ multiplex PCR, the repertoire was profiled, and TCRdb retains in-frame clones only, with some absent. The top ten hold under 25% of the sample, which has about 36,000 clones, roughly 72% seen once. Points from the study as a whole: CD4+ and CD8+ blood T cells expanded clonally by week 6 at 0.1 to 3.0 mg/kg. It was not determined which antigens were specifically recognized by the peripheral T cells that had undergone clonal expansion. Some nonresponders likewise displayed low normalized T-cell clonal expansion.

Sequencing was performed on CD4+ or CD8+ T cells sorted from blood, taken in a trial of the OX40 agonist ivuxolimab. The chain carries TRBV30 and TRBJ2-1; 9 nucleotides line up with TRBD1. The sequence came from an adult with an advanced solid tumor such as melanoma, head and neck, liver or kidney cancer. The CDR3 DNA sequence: TGTGCCTGGAGGACGGGGACAGGGAGTATCCATGAGCAGTTCTTC. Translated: CAWRTGTGSIHEQFF.